This T cell receptor (beta chain) was retrieved from a study of T-cell memory formation after mild COVID-19. Study-wide results and limits: For contracting clones, CD4+ ones sat mainly in CM and EM, CD8+ in EMRA. Clones shrinking from day 15 to 85 showed even CD4/CD8 mixes; later expanders tilted CD4+.

Notes on this clonotype: Its antigen remains unidentified.

MiXCR, applied by TCRdb to the 5' RACE reads, yields one record per CDR3 protein. Here the sample spans more than 150,000 distinct CDR3 sequences, over 20% being singletons. The V gene end was trimmed by 4 bases and the J gene end by 6 bases; junction bases not matched to a gene: 13. The CDR3 consists of 15 residues. CDR1 SGHRS and CDR2 YFSETQ come from the germline V gene. The chain uses TRBV5-1 and TRBJ2-7, with 7 bases that match TRBD1. Sequenced: PBMCs or a T cell subset sorted from them (not recorded which). The receptor comes from an adult woman who had mild COVID-19 (a few samples of this study predate the infection). Cell type and time point are not known. In DNA, the CDR3 is TGCGCCAGCAGCCAAAGACAGGGTCTTTGGCCCGAGCAGTACTTC. Encoded protein: CASSQRQGLWPEQYF. Variable domain in full (rest from reference TRBV5-1 and TRBJ2-7): KAGVTQTPRYLIKTRGQQVTLSCSPISGHRSVSWYQQTPGQGLQFLFEYFSETQRNKGNFPGRFSGRQFSNSRSEMNVSTLELGDSALYLCASSQRQGLWPEQYFGPGTRLTVT.